This T cell receptor (beta chain) was recovered during a study of T-cell memory formation after mild COVID-19. This clonotype was seen a few times. Its antigen remains unknown. The CDR3 length is 17 residues. The V gene's germline CDR1 is MNHEY and CDR2 SVGAGI. Trimming shortened V by 2 bases and J by 0 bases, and 14 bases separated the two germline ends. Notes on the study in general: That cross-reactive memory joined was suggested by some responding clones appearing in pre-infection memory. Researchers could not confirm that second-wave clones peaking on day 37 targeted SARS-CoV-2.

Amplification by 5'RACE using constant-segment primers produced TCR alpha and TCR beta cDNA libraries that carried sample barcodes and UMIs. From the 5' RACE reads, TCRdb called clonotypes with MiXCR, one entry per CDR3 protein. The sample shows just under 350,000 distinct CDR3 sequences, about an eighth of them seen only once. Sequences were obtained from PBMCs or a T cell subset sorted from them (not recorded which). The chain combines TRBV6-5 with TRBJ1-5; the D is unclear. This TCR derives from a man younger than 35 who had mild COVID-19 (a few samples of this study predate the infection). Cell type and time point are not known. CDR3: CASSYEFRYHSNQPQHF. The CDR3 coding sequence is TGTGCCAGCAGTTACGAGTTTAGGTACCATAGCAATCAGCCCCAGCATTTT.